This record looks at one T cell receptor (beta chain) sequence and its context. Its antigen is not yet known. No base quality information exists; no much larger clone differs at one position. Each collaborating institution followed its own protocols to collect whole blood in K2EDTA tubes. Collaborator samples were shipped for TCRbeta analysis as frozen whole blood, isolated PBMCs, or DNA extracted from either sample type. The immunoSEQ Assay, a bias-controlled multiplex PCR, was used to amplify TCRbeta CDR3 regions from genomic DNA. The study's own analysis went as follows. The number of nucleated cells in each sample was estimated by amplification of reference gene primers within the assay. Sequence reads were collapsed and filtered to measure the absolute abundance of every unique TCRbeta CDR3 rearrangement. Productive Simpson clonality was computed per sample as the square root of Simpson's diversity index over productive rearrangements. TCRdb took this table from immuneACCESS and kept in-frame rearrangements with V and J called. Such tables lack part of the clones; where checked against another copy, unresolved V genes explain under half of the gap, and the rest is unexplained. Clone size and V and J calls were adopted from that table, with D and trimming inferred from the DNA. The sample includes some 150,000 clones, with 87% observed a single time. The ten biggest clones cover around 1.6% of the sample.

These data belong to a study of blood T cell repertoires in COVID-19 (dated by TCRdb to about 2020). Some background on the complete study: The collaborator samples originated in the United States, Italy and Spain and spanned the acute and convalescent phases of COVID-19. The prospective study material was composed of cDNA or gDNA derived from T cells, B-cell-depleted T cells, or PBMCs. Subjects who had been exposed to COVID-19, were actively infected with it, or had recovered from it provided the deeply sampled blood TCRbeta repertoires that made up the dataset. The repertoires were released in a freely available public database meant as a resource for research on the immune response to SARS-CoV-2. The samples were drawn from two sources: the first 160 participants of the ongoing ImmuneRACE study, and 1,254 subjects contributed by 6 global collaborators. Sample metadata almost always included a de-identified subject ID, COVID-19 status, age in years and sex. Where HLA class I and class II types were available, the types were taken from metadata supplied by the sample provider, not from assay-based typing. Results and caveats for the whole study, not just this receptor: The quantity of clinical and demographic metadata differed by source and by participant and was supplied without curation.

From a lookup of the germline V gene, CDR1 and CDR2 are SGHRS and YFSETQ. The CDR3 numbers 14 residues from cysteine through phenylalanine. The CDR3 DNA has 42 bases and is translated from base 1. V drops 0 bases and J drops 1 base, leaving 7 bases in between. The rearrangement combines TRBV5-1 with TRBJ2-5; possibly the D gene is TRBD1, per 6 matching bases. The sequence derives from a woman between 50 and 59 years old with acute or convalescent COVID-19. Sequencing used peripheral blood. Here is the DNA: TGCGCCAGCAGCTTGGGGGACATCCAAGAGACCCAGTACTTC. Its translation is CASSLGDIQETQYF.